The 26 T cell receptor beta chains in this list originate from one sample, sequenced in a study of OX40 agonist ivuxolimab in advanced cancers. Clones were read by immunoSEQ multiplex PCR, and TCRdb kept only the in-frame ones, dropping some. The sample has tens of thousands of clones; over 70% are singletons. The sample here was CD4+ or CD8+ T cells sorted from blood, taken in a trial of the OX40 agonist ivuxolimab. The origin of the receptors is an adult with an advanced solid tumor such as melanoma, head and neck, liver or kidney cancer.

This chain links TRBV5-6 with TRBJ2-3, with 11 bases matching TRBD1. The CDR3 contains 16 residues. With 4 bases clipped from V and 3 bases from J, the junction kept 7 bases outside the gene matches. Germline CDR1 SGHDT, CDR2 YYEEEE. CDR3 DNA: TGTGCCAGCAGCGGACGGACAGGGGGCGCAACAGATACGCAGTATTTT. This sequence encodes CASSGRTGGATDTQYF. Full variable domain (remainder filled in from reference TRBV5-6 and TRBJ2-3): DAGVTQSPTHLIKTRGQQVTLRCSPKSGHDTVSWYQQALGQGPQFIFQYYEEEERQRGNFPDRFSGHQFPNYSSELNVNALLLGDSALYLCASSGRTGGATDTQYFGPGTRLTVL.

The chain couples TRBV2 to TRBJ2-2; 7 nucleotides match TRBD1. V was clipped by 1 base and J by 6 bases; unmatched bases: 8. CDR3 size: 16 residues. Germline V lookup: CDR1 SNHLY, CDR2 FYNNEI. CDR3 DNA: TGTGCCAGCAGTGAAGAGGGGGCTAGGTCCGCCGGGGAGCTGTTTTTT. Residues: CASSEEGARSAGELFF.

The CDR3 reads CASFGGAKNIQYF. DNA for the CDR3: TGTGCCAGCTTCGGAGGAGCCAAAAACATTCAGTACTTC. V gene TRBV6-1 combines with J gene TRBJ2-4; possibly TRBD2 for D (5 bases). Trimming pared 8 bases from V and 0 bases from J, leaving 8 bases between. The CDR3 is 13 amino acids. The germline V gene has CDR1 MNHNS and CDR2 SASEGT.

This clone was seen only once. The CDR3 nucleotides are TGTGCCAGCAGTGAGGGACAGGGCAAGACCTACGAGCAGTACTTC. Protein sequence: CASSEGQGKTYEQYF. J is TRBJ2-7 and V is TRBV2; 9 nucleotides match TRBD1. The CDR3 sequence is 15 residues long. Germline values: CDR1 SNHLY, CDR2 FYNNEI. With 3 bases clipped from V and 2 bases from J, the junction kept 5 bases outside the gene matches.

V gene TRBV6-6 combines with J gene TRBJ2-1, with D tentatively TRBD1 (6 bases). The CDR3 contains 12 residues. In germline, CDR1 is MNHNY, CDR2 SVGAGI (reference sequence). Trimming took off 4 bases at V and 10 bases at J, with 11 bases between the two ends. The CDR3 bases are TGTGCCAGCAGTTCTCGTGGGACAGAGCAGTTCTTC. Protein product: CASSSRGTEQFF.

The chain carries TRBV19 and TRBJ1-2; D gene ambiguous. Germline V gene data show CDR1 as LNHDA and CDR2 as SQIVND (reference sequence). The CDR3 sequence is 12 residues long. Trimming removed 10 bases from V and 8 bases from J, with 17 bases in between. CDR3 amino acids: CATNDGPGGYTF. CDR3 in DNA: TGTGCCACCAACGATGGGCCGGGGGGCTACACCTTC.

This clone was seen just once. The chain has TRBV21-1 and TRBJ2-1; no DNA check was done on the table's D call, TRBD2. TRBV21-1 corresponds to a pseudogene. There are 16 residues in the CDR3. The CDR3 is CASTNSGGAESNEQFF. CDR3 coding DNA: TGTGCCAGCACCAACAGCGGGGGGGCCGAATCGAATGAGCAGTTCTTC.

Comments on this clone: At one end, the junction sequence differs from germline, possibly due to a read error. The chain is built from TRBV27 and TRBJ2-7; 7 positions agree with TRBD1. The CDR3 sequence is 15 residues long. Germline assignment: CDR1 MNHEY and CDR2 SMNVEV (reference sequence). The CDR3 reads CASGFTGDRSNEQYF. The CDR3 region has the DNA TGTGCCAGCGGTTTCACAGGGGATCGCAGCAACGAGCAGTACTTC.

The chain recombines TRBV18 with TRBJ2-3, with TRBD2 matching over 15 bases. The V gene's germline CDR1 is KGHSH and CDR2 LQKENI. The CDR3 loop spans 17 amino acids. Germline trimming cut 3 bases from V and 1 base from J; bases unmatched to any gene: 2. CDR3: CASSPGLAGGRTDTQYF. The CDR3 nucleotides read TGTGCCAGCTCACCTGGACTAGCGGGGGGGCGCACAGATACGCAGTATTTT.

The rearrangement joins TRBV5-1 to TRBJ1-1; 8 bases are a match to TRBD1. Trimming cost V 5 bases and J 3 bases; bases outside gene matches: 15. The length of the CDR3 is 17 residues. Germline CDR1 is SGHRS and CDR2 is YFSETQ. The CDR3 reads CASRRGTQGAKDTEAFF. The CDR3 nucleotides are TGCGCCAGCAGGAGGGGGACTCAGGGGGCAAAGGACACTGAAGCTTTCTTT.

The chain is built from TRBV6-5 and TRBJ1-4; tentative D call: TRBD1 (6 bases). V shed 5 bases and J shed 8 bases, with 12 bases lying between them. Germline V gene data show CDR1 as MNHEY and CDR2 as SVGAGI. The CDR3 runs to 13 residues. CDR3 amino acids: CASSLSRGEKLFF. The CDR3 DNA is TGTGCCAGCAGTCTGTCCAGGGGAGAAAAACTGTTTTTT.

The rearrangement uses TRBV4-3 and TRBJ2-7; D unclear. Germline CDR1 reads LGHNA; CDR2 reads YSLEER. CDR3 length: 12 amino acids. Trimming took off 0 bases at V and 5 bases at J, with 5 bases between the two ends. This CDR3 is CASSQEGHEQYF. CDR3 nucleotides: TGCGCCAGCAGCCAAGAGGGCCACGAGCAGTACTTC.

V gene TRBV30 combines with J gene TRBJ2-1, with a tentative D call TRBD1 (6 bases). Trimming pared 4 bases from V and 7 bases from J, leaving 11 bases between. Per the germline V gene, CDR1 is GTSNPN and CDR2 is SVGIG (reference sequence). This CDR3 spans 12 amino acids. The CDR3 region is CAWTGRGNEQFF. CDR3 nucleotides: TGTGCCTGGACCGGAAGGGGGAATGAGCAGTTCTTC.

The chain links TRBV2 to TRBJ2-3; D gene unclear. V was clipped by 4 bases and J by 4 bases, with 15 bases between them. The germline V gene has CDR1 SNHLY and CDR2 FYNNEI. The CDR3 loop spans 15 amino acids. For the CDR3, the DNA is TGTGCCAGCAGTGGGCAACTCCGAAATGCAGATACGCAGTATTTT. This sequence encodes CASSGQLRNADTQYF.

This clone is deemed medium-sized. The V call is TRBV29-1, the J call TRBJ1-2; D is uncertain. V lost 3 bases and J 6 bases, leaving 8 bases between the germline ends. The CDR3 totals 11 residues. Germline values: CDR1 SQVTM, CDR2 ANQGSEA. The CDR3 nucleotides read TGCAGCGTTGATCATTTAGATGGCTACACCTTC. This codes for CSVDHLDGYTF.

This rearrangement joins TRBV27 to TRBJ1-2; possibly TRBD1 for D (6 bases). V was trimmed by 6 bases and J by 6 bases, leaving 17 bases between them. Germline V gives CDR1 MNHEY, CDR2 SMNVEV (reference sequence). The CDR3 extends over 14 amino acids. The CDR3: CASSPSSRGDGYTF. The CDR3 coding sequence is TGTGCCAGCAGCCCCAGTAGCAGGGGAGATGGCTACACCTTC.

With respect to this clone: The germline gene is not matched at one end of the junction; a read error may be the cause. The J gene is TRBJ1-5, the V gene TRBV5-5; weak D call: TRBD1 (5 bases). Germline CDR1 is SGHKS and CDR2 is YYEKEE (reference sequence). There are 15 residues in the CDR3. The CDR3, as DNA: TGTGCGAGCACAAAGGGGTCCTCAAGTAATCAGCCCCAGCATTTT. Encoded protein: CASTKGSSSNQPQHF. Full variable domain (rest looked up from reference TRBV5-5 and TRBJ1-5): DAGVTQSPTHLIKTRGQQVTLRCSPISGHKSVSWYQQVLGQGPQFIFQYYEKEERGRGNFPDRFSARQFPNYSSELNVNALLLGDSALYLCASTKGSSSNQPQHFGDGTRLSIL.

The chain recombines TRBV15 with TRBJ1-1; TRBD1 aligns across 8 bases. There are 14 residues in the CDR3. Trimming removed 5 bases from V and 4 bases from J; junction bases left unmatched: 6. CDR1 is LNHNV, CDR2 YYDKDF, per germline (reference sequence). The CDR3 loop reads CATSPRQGTTEAFF. The DNA of the CDR3 is TGTGCCACCAGCCCACGACAGGGGACCACTGAAGCTTTCTTT.

This CDR3 is CASSLRRPGINEQFF. The CDR3 DNA sequence: TGTGCCAGCAGCTTGCGACGGCCTGGTATCAATGAGCAGTTCTTC. V is TRBV5-8 and J is TRBJ2-1; D is ambiguous. The germline CDR1 and CDR2 sequences are SGHTS and YDEGEE. The CDR3 sequence is 15 residues long. V lost 1 base and J lost 6, with 14 bases in between. The variable domain in full, completed from reference TRBV5-8 and TRBJ2-1, reads EAGVTQSPTHLIKTRGQQATLRCSPISGHTSVYWYQQALGLGLQFLLWYDEGEERNRGNFPPRFSGRQFPNYSSELNVNALELEDSALYLCASSLRRPGINEQFFGPGTRLTVL.

The table lists this clone with a count of one. The V and J genes are TRBV7-9 and TRBJ2-3, with D unclear. This CDR3 region has 13 residues. Trimming removed 2 bases from V and 3 bases from J, with 6 bases in between. Germline assignment: CDR1 SEHNR and CDR2 FQNEAQ (reference sequence). CDR3 sequence reads: CASSLMGTDTQYF. CDR3 coding DNA: TGTGCCAGCAGCTTAATGGGGACAGATACGCAGTATTTT.

This rearrangement joins TRBV4-1 to TRBJ2-3; D may be TRBD2 (5 bases). This CDR3 contains 15 residues. Germline CDR1 and CDR2: MGHRA and YSYEKL. V lost 0 bases, J lost 1 base, and 8 bases lay in between. The CDR3 DNA sequence: TGCGCCAGCAGCCAAGACGGCGGGCGCACAGATACGCAGTATTTT. This gives the protein CASSQDGGRTDTQYF.

This clone was detected once. The chain has TRBV4-2 and TRBJ1-3; no firm D call. V was clipped by 2 bases and J by 3 bases, with 8 bases between them. The CDR3 runs to 14 residues. The germline CDR1 and CDR2 sequences are LGHNA and YNFKEQ. DNA of the CDR3: TGTGCCAGCAGCCAACACCAGCTTGGAAACACCATATATTTT. It is translated as CASSQHQLGNTIYF.

The genes are TRBV5-1 and TRBJ2-3; D remains ambiguous. In germline, CDR1 is SGHRS, CDR2 YFSETQ. The CDR3 is 14 residues long. Trimming took 2 bases from V and 4 from J, leaving 11 bases between them. DNA of the CDR3: TGCGCCAGCAGCTTACAATCTTCCTCAGATACGCAGTATTTT. Residues: CASSLQSSSDTQYF.

The chain is built from TRBV19 and TRBJ2-2; 12 bases align to TRBD1. The CDR3 consists of 14 residues. Germline CDR1 LNHDA, CDR2 SQIVND (reference sequence). The trim removed 10 bases at V and 5 bases at J, leaving 5 bases unmatched. The CDR3 DNA is TGTGCCACTAGGGACAGGGGGCGAACCGGGGAGCTGTTTTTT. It translates to CATRDRGRTGELFF.

The chain is built from TRBV4-2 and TRBJ2-7; 9 bases match TRBD2. Germline V gives CDR1 LGHNA, CDR2 YNFKEQ. The CDR3 sequence is 16 residues long. Trimming at V came to 1 base and at J to 4 bases, leaving 8 bases not matched to a gene. The CDR3 reads CASSQAGAGGGYEQYF. In DNA, the CDR3 is TGTGCCAGCAGCCAAGCCGGAGCGGGGGGTGGGTACGAGCAGTACTTC.

This clone has more than one count but fewer than ten. V and J are TRBV5-5 and TRBJ1-4; 12 bases fit TRBD1. The V and J ends lost 4 bases and 6 bases, in that order; junction bases with no gene match: 7. Germline assignment: CDR1 SGHKS and CDR2 YYEKEE (reference sequence). The CDR3 totals 16 residues. In DNA, the CDR3 is TGTGCCAGCAGCCCGGGACAGGGGGCTAGGGATGAAAAACTGTTTTTT. Translating gives CASSPGQGARDEKLFF. Full variable domain (outside the CDR3, taken from reference TRBV5-5 and TRBJ1-4): DAGVTQSPTHLIKTRGQQVTLRCSPISGHKSVSWYQQVLGQGPQFIFQYYEKEERGRGNFPDRFSARQFPNYSSELNVNALLLGDSALYLCASSPGQGARDEKLFFGSGTQLSVL.